A selection of T cell receptor beta chains follows, all from one sample in a study of identical twins. TCRdb recomputed calls from the 5' RACE reads with MiXCR, one row per CDR3 protein. The table includes about 470,000 distinct CDR3 sequences, about 24% detected once. These data are also associated with another study on T cells expressing NK-cell markers.

The sequenced sample consisted of CD4+ T cells sorted from blood. These receptors were taken from a young woman in good health. Both conserved end residues are part of each CDR3. The order of the fields is CDR3 length, V gene, J gene, CDR3 protein.

>12|TRBV6-5|TRBJ1-2
CASSPQGIGYTF
>17|TRBV14|TRBJ2-2
CASSQAGRTSWTGELFF
>13|TRBV6-6|TRBJ2-7
CASRAGAGYEQYF
>14|TRBV20-1|TRBJ2-7
CSARESGTRREQYF
>13|TRBV20-1|TRBJ1-5
CSASMSNNQPQHF
>12|TRBV5-1|TRBJ2-1
CASSLLLNEQFF
>13|TRBV2|TRBJ1-6
CASKYSEDSPLHF
>14|TRBV6-1|TRBJ1-2
CASTAGRTGARYTF
>14|TRBV20-1|TRBJ2-7
CSASYGTRFSEQYF
>13|TRBV6-2/TRBV6-3|TRBJ2-5
CATTRTIQETQYF
>15|TRBV2|TRBJ1-6
CASNEQGTYNSPLHF
>13|TRBV6-1|TRBJ2-7
CASRMGHSYEQYF
>13|TRBV5-1|TRBJ2-7
CASSFNRQGEQYF
>19|TRBV5-6|TRBJ2-7
CASSLGLSSGRILYYEQYF
>13|TRBV10-3|TRBJ2-1
CAINTAADNEQFF
>15|TRBV9|TRBJ1-6
CASSISTDYNSPLHF
>15|TRBV20-1|TRBJ2-7
CSARKRENPSYEQYF
>14|TRBV20-1|TRBJ1-5
CSATTGQGNQPQHF